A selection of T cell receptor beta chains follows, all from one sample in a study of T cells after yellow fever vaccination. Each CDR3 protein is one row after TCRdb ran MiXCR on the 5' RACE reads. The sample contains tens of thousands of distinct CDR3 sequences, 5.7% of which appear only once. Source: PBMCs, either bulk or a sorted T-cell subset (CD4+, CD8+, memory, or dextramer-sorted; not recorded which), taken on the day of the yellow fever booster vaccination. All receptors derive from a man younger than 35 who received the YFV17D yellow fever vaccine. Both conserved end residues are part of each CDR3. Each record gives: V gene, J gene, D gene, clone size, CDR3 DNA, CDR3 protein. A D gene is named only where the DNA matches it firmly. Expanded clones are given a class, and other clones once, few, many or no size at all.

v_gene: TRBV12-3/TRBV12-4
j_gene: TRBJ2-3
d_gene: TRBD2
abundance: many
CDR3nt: TGTGCCAGCAGTTTACGAGCGGGGGGAGCAGATACGCAGTATTTT
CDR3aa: CASSLRAGGADTQYF

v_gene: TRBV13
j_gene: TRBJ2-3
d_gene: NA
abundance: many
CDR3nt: TGTGCCAATAGAAATCCGGAGGGGGCCGGAGATACGCAGTATTTT
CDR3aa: CANRNPEGAGDTQYF

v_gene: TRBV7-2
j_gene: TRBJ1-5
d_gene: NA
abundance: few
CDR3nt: TGTGCCAGCAGCTTAATCTACGGGGGCCGGCAGCCCCAGCATTTT
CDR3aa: CASSLIYGGRQPQHF

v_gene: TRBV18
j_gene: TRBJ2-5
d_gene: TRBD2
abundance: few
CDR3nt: TGTGCCAGCTCACCGGGACTAGGCCAAGAGACCCAGTACTTC
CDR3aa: CASSPGLGQETQYF

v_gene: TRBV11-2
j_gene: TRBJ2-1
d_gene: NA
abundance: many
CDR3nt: TGTGCCAGCAGCTTAGGGGGAACCTACAATGAGCAGTTCTTC
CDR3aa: CASSLGGTYNEQFF

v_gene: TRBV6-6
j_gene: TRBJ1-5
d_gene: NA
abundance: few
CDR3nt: TGTGCCAGCTCCGAGTCGGGACGCATCCTGTGGCCCCAGCATTTT
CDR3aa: CASSESGRILWPQHF

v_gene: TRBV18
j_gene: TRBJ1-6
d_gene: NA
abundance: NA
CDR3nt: TGTGCCAGCTCAGCGGAGTATAATTCACCCCTCCACTTT
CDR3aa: CASSAEYNSPLHF

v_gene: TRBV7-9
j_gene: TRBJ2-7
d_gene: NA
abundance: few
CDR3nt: TGTGCCAGCAGCTCGTTTGTGGGGGCCGAGCAGTACTTC
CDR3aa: CASSSFVGAEQYF

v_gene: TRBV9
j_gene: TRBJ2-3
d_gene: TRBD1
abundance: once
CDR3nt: TGTGCCAGCAGCGCCCAGGACAGGCCCCGCACAGATACGCAGTATTTT
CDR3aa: CASSAQDRPRTDTQYF

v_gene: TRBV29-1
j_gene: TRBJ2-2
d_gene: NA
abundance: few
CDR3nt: TGCAGCGTTAAGACGTCCGTGGGCGGGGAGCTGTTTTTT
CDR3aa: CSVKTSVGGELFF

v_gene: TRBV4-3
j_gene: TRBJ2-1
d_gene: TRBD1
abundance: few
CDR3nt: TGCGCCAGCAGCCAGGAGGGGTTGACAGGGGGAGTGAATGAGCAGTTCTTC
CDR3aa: CASSQEGLTGGVNEQFF